A selection of T cell receptor beta chains follows, all from one sample in a study of shared clonotypes between healthy human individuals. Sequencing was performed with immunoSEQ multiplex PCR; in TCRdb, only in-frame clones are kept and a portion is missing. The profile shows over 2 million clones, less than 95% of them singletons. The sequenced material came from naive CD4+ T cells from PBMCs. These TCRs come from a man aged 18 to 30 in good health. Some clones in this sample may be carry-over from other donors' samples. CDR3s include the opening cysteine and the closing phenylalanine or tryptophan. D genes are given only for firm matches. For some rows the clone size is stated as once, few or many, or as a class when expanded; others skip it.

d_call: -
v_call: TRBV7-3
clone_size: -
j_call: TRBJ1-1
cdr3_aa: CASSRWSGAEAFF
cdr3_nt: TGTGCCAGCAGCCGATGGTCCGGGGCTGAAGCTTTCTTT

d_call: -
v_call: TRBV6-5
clone_size: -
j_call: TRBJ1-2
cdr3_aa: CASSYSPRRSTGYTF
cdr3_nt: TGTGCCAGCAGTTACTCGCCGCGCAGGTCGACTGGCTACACCTTC

d_call: TRBD2
v_call: TRBV5-6
clone_size: -
j_call: TRBJ2-7
cdr3_aa: CASSLASGRRLYEQYF
cdr3_nt: TGTGCCAGCAGCTTAGCTAGCGGGAGGCGGCTCTACGAGCAGTACTTC

d_call: -
v_call: TRBV2
clone_size: few
j_call: TRBJ1-1
cdr3_aa: CASSEHAGWTEAFF
cdr3_nt: TGTGCCAGCAGTGAACATGCAGGCTGGACTGAAGCTTTCTTT

d_call: TRBD1
v_call: TRBV28
clone_size: -
j_call: TRBJ2-7
cdr3_aa: CASSLPGQGHYEQYF
cdr3_nt: TGTGCCAGCAGTTTGCCCGGACAGGGTCACTACGAGCAGTACTTC

d_call: -
v_call: TRBV20-1
clone_size: -
j_call: TRBJ1-2
cdr3_aa: CSARDPHTF
cdr3_nt: TGCAGTGCTAGAGATCCCCACACCTTC

d_call: -
v_call: TRBV5-1
clone_size: -
j_call: TRBJ2-7
cdr3_aa: CASSLNPGYVGLTYEQYF
cdr3_nt: TGCGCCAGCAGCTTGAATCCTGGGTACGTTGGGTTGACCTACGAGCAGTACTTC

d_call: TRBD2
v_call: TRBV6-5
clone_size: -
j_call: TRBJ2-7
cdr3_aa: CASSRTSGNEQYF
cdr3_nt: TGTGCCAGCAGTCGGACTAGCGGAAACGAGCAGTACTTC

d_call: -
v_call: TRBV6-5
clone_size: -
j_call: TRBJ1-1
cdr3_aa: CASSQNRDSEAFF
cdr3_nt: TGTGCCAGCAGTCAAAACAGGGATTCGGAAGCTTTCTTT

d_call: TRBD1
v_call: TRBV28
clone_size: -
j_call: TRBJ2-1
cdr3_aa: CASKSGTGFGEQFF
cdr3_nt: TGTGCCAGCAAATCCGGGACAGGGTTTGGTGAGCAGTTCTTC

d_call: -
v_call: TRBV7-8
clone_size: once
j_call: TRBJ2-2
cdr3_aa: CASSLVGGGNTGELFF
cdr3_nt: TGTGCCAGCAGCTTAGTCGGGGGCGGCAACACCGGGGAGCTGTTTTTT

d_call: -
v_call: TRBV11-2
clone_size: -
j_call: TRBJ2-2
cdr3_aa: CASSLRAGGELFF
cdr3_nt: TGTGCCAGCAGCTTACGGGCGGGCGGGGAGCTGTTTTTT

d_call: -
v_call: TRBV15
clone_size: -
j_call: TRBJ1-1
cdr3_aa: CATSRTTATGTEAFF
cdr3_nt: TGTGCCACCAGCAGAACTACAGCGACGGGTACTGAAGCTTTCTTT

d_call: -
v_call: TRBV19
clone_size: -
j_call: TRBJ1-4
cdr3_aa: CASSPTPNDGRGGKLFF
cdr3_nt: TGTGCCAGTAGCCCGACGCCTAACGACGGGAGAGGCGGAAAACTGTTTTTT

d_call: TRBD1
v_call: TRBV7-9
clone_size: -
j_call: TRBJ2-1
cdr3_aa: CASIVGTGVNNEQFF
cdr3_nt: TGTGCCAGCATAGTGGGGACAGGGGTTAACAATGAGCAGTTCTTC

d_call: TRBD2
v_call: TRBV5-6
clone_size: -
j_call: TRBJ2-5
cdr3_aa: CASRISGREETQYF
cdr3_nt: TGTGCCAGCAGGATAAGCGGGAGAGAGGAGACCCAGTACTTC

d_call: TRBD1
v_call: TRBV5-1
clone_size: few
j_call: TRBJ1-3
cdr3_aa: CASSLGQGDTIYF
cdr3_nt: TGCGCCAGCAGCTTGGGACAGGGAGACACCATATATTTT

d_call: TRBD2
v_call: TRBV6-5
clone_size: -
j_call: TRBJ2-7
cdr3_aa: CASSSPAGVGSYEQYF
cdr3_nt: TGTGCCAGCAGTTCCCCAGCGGGAGTAGGCTCCTACGAGCAGTACTTC

d_call: -
v_call: TRBV2
clone_size: -
j_call: TRBJ2-1
cdr3_aa: CASSGVSSYNEQFF
cdr3_nt: TGTGCCAGCAGTGGGGTCAGCTCCTACAATGAGCAGTTCTTC

d_call: -
v_call: TRBV7-3
clone_size: few
j_call: TRBJ1-2
cdr3_aa: CASSPKGYTF
cdr3_nt: TGTGCCAGCAGCCCGAAGGGCTACACCTTC

d_call: -
v_call: TRBV4-3
clone_size: -
j_call: TRBJ2-1
cdr3_aa: CASSRLDSNNEQFF
cdr3_nt: TGCGCCAGCAGCCGCTTGGACAGTAACAATGAGCAGTTCTTC

d_call: -
v_call: TRBV5-6
clone_size: -
j_call: TRBJ1-2
cdr3_aa: CASSSSSGSGYGYTF
cdr3_nt: TGTGCCAGCAGCTCTTCGTCAGGGAGCGGGTATGGCTACACCTTC

d_call: TRBD2
v_call: TRBV10-2
clone_size: -
j_call: TRBJ2-3
cdr3_aa: CASNGPAGGPQDTQYF
cdr3_nt: TGCGCCAGTAATGGCCCCGCGGGAGGGCCTCAAGATACGCAGTATTTT

d_call: -
v_call: TRBV7-9
clone_size: -
j_call: TRBJ2-7
cdr3_aa: CASSRTDLREQYF
cdr3_nt: TGTGCCAGCAGTAGGACAGACCTCCGCGAGCAGTACTTC

d_call: TRBD1
v_call: TRBV6-5
clone_size: -
j_call: TRBJ1-2
cdr3_aa: CAISDRGYGYTF
cdr3_nt: TGTGCCATTTCGGACAGGGGGTATGGCTACACCTTC

d_call: TRBD2
v_call: TRBV7-9
clone_size: -
j_call: TRBJ2-7
cdr3_aa: CASSLVGRTSVNEQYF
cdr3_nt: TGTGCCAGCAGCTTAGTCGGCCGGACTAGCGTTAACGAGCAGTACTTC

d_call: -
v_call: TRBV2
clone_size: once
j_call: TRBJ1-2
cdr3_aa: CASSETAGSNYGYTF
cdr3_nt: TGTGCCAGCAGTGAAACGGCAGGGAGTAACTATGGCTACACCTTC

d_call: TRBD1
v_call: TRBV28
clone_size: -
j_call: TRBJ1-1
cdr3_aa: CASSPGGAQGGTEAFF
cdr3_nt: TGTGCCAGCAGCCCAGGGGGCGCCCAGGGAGGCACTGAAGCTTTCTTT

d_call: -
v_call: TRBV5-5
clone_size: -
j_call: TRBJ2-7
cdr3_aa: CASSLALTTPLGTYEQYF
cdr3_nt: TGTGCCAGCAGCTTGGCCCTCACAACTCCCTTAGGCACCTACGAGCAGTACTTC

d_call: -
v_call: TRBV15
clone_size: -
j_call: TRBJ1-5
cdr3_aa: CATSRRGDSQPQHF
cdr3_nt: TGTGCCACCAGCCGACGGGGGGATTCGCAGCCCCAGCATTTT

d_call: -
v_call: TRBV11-2
clone_size: -
j_call: TRBJ2-3
cdr3_aa: CASSQPTRRPTDTQYF
cdr3_nt: TGTGCCAGCAGCCAGCCGACCAGGAGACCCACAGATACGCAGTATTTT